Included here is one TCR beta chain sequence, with context. The entry originates in a study of shared clonotypes between healthy human individuals. Once extracted for a subset, genomic DNA was divided evenly among several immunoSEQ plates. Original processing methods: Quality scores were absent from the junction-only immunoSEQ sequences, so filtering differed. The assay was immunoSEQ multiplex PCR, and TCRdb's table has in-frame clones only and misses some. D and trimming were read from the DNA, whereas the V and J calls and clone size are those reported in that table. The repertoire holds roughly 2.5 million clones, with 90% to 95% as singletons. The CDR3 runs to 16 residues. V lost 0 bases and J 1 base, leaving 12 bases between the germline ends. The germline gives CDR1 SGHAT, CDR2 FQNNGV. Donors were Caucasian adults residing in Nashville, Tennessee, USA.

This rearrangement joins TRBV11-2 to TRBJ1-1; D is unresolved. The source material was naive CD4+ T cells sorted from blood. Subset specified: CD45RA+ positively selected. The receptor was isolated from a man between 18 and 29 years old in good health. The CDR3 region has the DNA TGTGCCAGCAGCTTAGAAGGCGCAGTTCAGAACACTGAAGCTTTCTTT. This codes for CASSLEGAVQNTEAFF.